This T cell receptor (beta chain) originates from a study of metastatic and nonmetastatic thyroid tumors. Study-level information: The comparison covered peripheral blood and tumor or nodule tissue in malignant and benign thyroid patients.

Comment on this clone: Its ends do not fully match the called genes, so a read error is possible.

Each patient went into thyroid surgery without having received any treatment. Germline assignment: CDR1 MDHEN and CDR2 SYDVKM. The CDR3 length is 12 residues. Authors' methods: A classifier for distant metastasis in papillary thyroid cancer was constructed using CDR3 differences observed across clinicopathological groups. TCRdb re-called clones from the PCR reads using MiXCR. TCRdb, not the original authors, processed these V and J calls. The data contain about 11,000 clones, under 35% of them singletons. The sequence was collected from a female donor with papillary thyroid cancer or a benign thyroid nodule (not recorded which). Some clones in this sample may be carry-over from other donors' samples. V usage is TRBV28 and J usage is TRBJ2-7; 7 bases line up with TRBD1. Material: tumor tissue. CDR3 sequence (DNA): TGTGACAGCACCCCTCACAGGGGACCGCAGTACTTC. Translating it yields CDSTPHRGPQYF.